Each of the 6 T cell receptor beta chains below was sequenced from the same sample in a study of cytomegalovirus exposure and HLA in healthy donors. Vbeta (60) and Jbeta (13) primers were used in the PCR. This table comes from immunoSEQ multiplex PCR, and its TCRdb copy is limited to in-frame clones, with some not included. The sample includes roughly 120,000 clones, 60% to 85% of them seen just once. Sequencing used PBMCs. The receptors derive from a woman aged 60 to 75 in good health and CMV-seropositive.

In this sample, this clone turned up a few times. The CDR3 loop is CASSSLGQAQEKLFF. CDR3 nucleotide sequence: TGTGCCAGCAGCTCTCTCGGACAGGCCCAAGAAAAACTGTTTTTT. The chain combines TRBV5-6 with TRBJ1-4, with 7 bases identical to TRBD1. Germline V gives CDR1 SGHDT, CDR2 YYEEEE. The junction had 10 bases not matched to a gene; V was cut back by 3 bases and J by 8 bases. The CDR3 has 15 residues.

The V gene is TRBV4-2, the J gene TRBJ1-2, with D maybe TRBD1 (5 bases). Germline assignment: CDR1 LGHNA and CDR2 YNFKEQ. V shed 2 bases and J shed 5 bases, with 21 bases lying between them. CDR3 length: 17 amino acids. Written as DNA, the CDR3 is TGTGCCAGCAGCCAACTTTCTTCCCCAGGGTTCGGGTATGGCTACACCTTC. Translation gives CASSQLSSPGFGYGYTF.

The rearrangement links TRBV2 to TRBJ2-1; 13 positions agree with TRBD2. CDR1 SNHLY and CDR2 FYNNEI come from the germline V gene. The CDR3 has 13 amino acids. V lost 9 bases, J lost 6 bases, and 2 bases stayed unmatched. The CDR3, as DNA: TGTGCCAGAGGGACTAGCGGGATCAATGAGCAGTTCTTC. Protein sequence: CARGTSGINEQFF.

This rearrangement joins TRBV4-1 to TRBJ1-4; D unclear. The CDR3 consists of 15 residues. CDR1 MGHRA and CDR2 YSYEKL come from the germline V gene. The V gene lost 1 base and the J gene lost 2 bases, with 8 bases spanning the gap. CDR3 sequence (DNA): TGCGCCAGCAGCCAAGTCGGCAGGACTAATGAAAAACTGTTTTTT. Protein product: CASSQVGRTNEKLFF.

A word on this clone: At one end the junction does not follow the germline gene, possibly because of a read error. The genes are TRBV7-9 and TRBJ2-1; no clear D gene. The CDR3 covers 14 residues. The germline CDR1 and CDR2 sequences are SEHNR and FQNEAQ (reference sequence). The chain's CDR3 is CSSSHPQAYNEQFF. As DNA, the CDR3 is TGTTCCAGCAGCCATCCTCAGGCGTACAATGAGCAGTTCTTC.

Only a few counts were recorded for this clone. The rearrangement links TRBV6-1 to TRBJ1-2; possible D gene TRBD1, 6 bases. The CDR3 consists of 13 residues. Germline assignment: CDR1 MNHNS and CDR2 SASEGT. V shed 6 bases and J shed 2 bases, with 10 bases lying between them. The CDR3 loop reads CASRMDRNYGYTF. CDR3 in DNA: TGTGCCAGCAGAATGGACAGAAACTATGGCTACACCTTC.